One sample yielded the 9 T cell receptor beta chains listed below, sequenced in a study of CD8 T cells in ankylosing spondylitis. TCRdb re-called the 5' RACE reads with MiXCR, one entry per CDR3 protein. The sample includes roughly 97,000 distinct CDR3 sequences, roughly 8.3% of them seen just once. Source material: blood, either unsorted or a sorted T cell fraction (not recorded which). All receptors derive from a male donor with ankylosing spondylitis or in good health (not recorded which).

This clonotype was detected many times. The chain combines TRBV12-2 with TRBJ2-5; the table calls TRBD1, which could not be checked here. TRBV12-2 is termed a pseudogene. This CDR3 spans 15 amino acids. The CDR3 nucleotides are TGTGCAAGTCGCTCACAGGCAGGGGTAAAGGAGACCCAGTACTTC. Its translation is CASRSQAGVKETQYF.

This clonotype was seen many times. V is TRBV12-3 or TRBV12-4 and J is TRBJ1-6; TRBD1 aligns across 8 bases. Trimming cost V 4 bases and J 7 bases; bases outside gene matches: 3. CDR3 length: 14 residues. As DNA, the CDR3 is TGTGCCAGCAGTTGGACAGGGTTAAATTCACCCCTCCACTTT. Encoded protein: CASSWTGLNSPLHF.

This chain uses TRBV7-2 with TRBJ2-3; perhaps TRBD2 as D (6 bases). Germline loops: CDR1 SGHTA, CDR2 FQGNSA. The CDR3 has 15 residues. V was shortened by 1 base and J by 3 bases, with 11 bases between the two germline ends. The CDR3 spells CASSLGGEKTDTQYF. CDR3 nucleotides: TGTGCCAGCAGCTTAGGGGGGGAGAAAACAGATACGCAGTATTTT.

This clonotype appeared many times. V usage is TRBV20-1 and J usage is TRBJ2-5; D possibly corresponds to TRBD1 (5 bases). The germline gives CDR1 DFQATT, CDR2 SNEGSKA (reference sequence). V was clipped by 4 bases and J by 5 bases, with 11 bases between them. The CDR3 has 12 residues. This CDR3 is CSAIEGAETQYF. In DNA, the CDR3 is TGCAGTGCTATCGAAGGGGCCGAGACCCAGTACTTC.

At least ten counts were recorded for this clonotype. J is TRBJ1-2 and V is TRBV7-8, with no clear D. From germline, CDR1 is SGHVS and CDR2 FQNEAQ. The V end lost 5 bases, the J end lost 4 bases, and 20 bases lay between the germline ends. This CDR3 has 16 amino acids. The CDR3 region has the DNA TGTGCCAGCAGCCCCGGTGGCGGGGTCTTTCGCTATGGCTACACCTTC. Protein: CASSPGGGVFRYGYTF.

This clonotype was counted ten times or more. The chain uses TRBV29-1 and TRBJ2-1; TRBD1 agrees at 7 bases. The CDR3 length is 12 residues. CDR1 SQVTM and CDR2 ANQGSEA come from the germline V gene. With 7 bases clipped from V and 4 bases from J, the junction kept 4 bases outside the gene matches. The CDR3 region is CSDLQGYNEQFF. The CDR3 DNA reads as TGCAGCGACTTACAGGGGTACAATGAGCAGTTCTTC.

This clonotype was recorded once. This may stem from a read error, because a much larger clone lies one nucleotide away. The J gene is TRBJ2-1, the V gene TRBV7-9; D is undetermined. Germline V CDR1 and CDR2: SEHNR, FQNEAQ (reference sequence). CDR3 length: 14 amino acids. V was clipped by 5 bases and J by 8 bases, with 16 bases between them. This chain's CDR3 is CASSLWNGRDEQFF. The CDR3 DNA reads TGTGCCAGCAGCCTTTGGAATGGACGCGATGAGCAGTTCTTC.

This clonotype has at least ten counts. J is TRBJ1-2 and V is TRBV4-2; D ambiguous. Looked up from germline, CDR1 is LGHNA and CDR2 is YNFKEQ. The CDR3 length is 12 residues. The germline V and J ends were trimmed by 2 bases and 4 bases, with 5 bases remaining between them. In DNA, the CDR3 is TGTGCCAGCAGCCAACCGGGCTATGGCTACACCTTC. Translation gives CASSQPGYGYTF.

This clonotype has a count of ten or more. This chain joins TRBV7-2 and TRBJ1-5; no reliable D call. CDR1 and CDR2 (germline): SGHTA, FQGNSA. This CDR3 region has 14 residues. V lost 2 bases and J lost 1, with 6 bases in between. CDR3 nucleotides: TGTGCCAGCAGCTTATCAGCAAGCAATCAGCCCCAGCATTTT. Protein sequence: CASSLSASNQPQHF.